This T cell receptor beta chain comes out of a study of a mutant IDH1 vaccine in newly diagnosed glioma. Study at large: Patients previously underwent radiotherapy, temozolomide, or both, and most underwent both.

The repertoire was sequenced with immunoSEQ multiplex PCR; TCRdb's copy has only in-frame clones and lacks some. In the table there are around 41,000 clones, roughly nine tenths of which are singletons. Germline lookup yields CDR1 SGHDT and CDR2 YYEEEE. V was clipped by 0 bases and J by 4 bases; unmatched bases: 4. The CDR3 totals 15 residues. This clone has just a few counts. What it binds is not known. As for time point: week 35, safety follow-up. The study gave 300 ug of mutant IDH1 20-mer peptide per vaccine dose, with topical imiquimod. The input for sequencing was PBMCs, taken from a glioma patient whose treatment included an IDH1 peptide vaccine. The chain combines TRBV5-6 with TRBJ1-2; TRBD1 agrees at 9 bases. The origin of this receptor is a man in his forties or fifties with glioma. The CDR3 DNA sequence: TGTGCCAGCAGCTTGGGGGGACAGGGCGGCTATGGCTACACCTTC. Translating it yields CASSLGGQGGYGYTF.